Listed below are T cell receptor beta chains from one sample, sequenced in a study of blood T cell repertoires in COVID-19. Libraries were prepared by immunoSEQ multiplex PCR; TCRdb keeps only in-frame clonotypes and omits some of them. The profile shows about 330,000 clones, approximately 88% of them singletons. The sample comprised PBMCs or T cells enriched from blood (not recorded which). The receptors originated from a man aged 30-40 years who had recovered from COVID-19. CDR3s include the opening cysteine and the closing phenylalanine or tryptophan. A D gene is named only where the DNA matches it firmly. Size is stated for part of the rows, as once, few or many counts, or as a class when the clone is expanded.

v_gene: TRBV14
len: 12
abundance: -
j_gene: TRBJ2-7
d_gene: -
CDR3nt: TGTGCCAGCAGCACGGGACTCTACGAGCAGTACTTC
CDR3aa: CASSTGLYEQYF

v_gene: TRBV19
len: 12
abundance: -
j_gene: TRBJ1-2
d_gene: -
CDR3nt: TGTGCCAGTACCCCCGGACTGTATGGCTACACCTTC
CDR3aa: CASTPGLYGYTF

v_gene: TRBV9
len: 15
abundance: -
j_gene: TRBJ2-6
d_gene: -
CDR3nt: TGTGCCAGCAGCGTAGTTATCTCTGGGGCCAACGTCCTGACTTTC
CDR3aa: CASSVVISGANVLTF

v_gene: TRBV2
len: 14
abundance: -
j_gene: TRBJ2-7
d_gene: TRBD1
CDR3nt: TGTGCCAGCAGGGACAGGGACAGGGGTAGGGAGCAGTACTTC
CDR3aa: CASRDRDRGREQYF

v_gene: TRBV5-1
len: 14
abundance: -
j_gene: TRBJ2-7
d_gene: -
CDR3nt: TGCGCCAGCAGCATGGAACAGGACACCTACGAGCAGTACTTC
CDR3aa: CASSMEQDTYEQYF

v_gene: TRBV7-2
len: 14
abundance: once
j_gene: TRBJ2-7
d_gene: -
CDR3nt: TGTGCCAGCAGCCCCCAGGGTTCCTCCTACGAGCAGTACTTC
CDR3aa: CASSPQGSSYEQYF

v_gene: TRBV3-1/TRBV3-2
len: 15
abundance: once
j_gene: TRBJ2-7
d_gene: TRBD2
CDR3nt: TGTGCCAGCAGCCCCCTTCCGGGGGGAAGGTACGAGCAGTACTTC
CDR3aa: CASSPLPGGRYEQYF

v_gene: TRBV5-1
len: 18
abundance: -
j_gene: TRBJ2-1
d_gene: -
CDR3nt: TGCGCCAGCAGCCCGACTCGGAGTATCAGGGCGTCCTACAATGAGCAGTTCTTC
CDR3aa: CASSPTRSIRASYNEQFF

v_gene: TRBV19
len: 15
abundance: -
j_gene: TRBJ2-7
d_gene: TRBD1
CDR3nt: TGTGCCAGTAGTCCAGGGACAGGGTTCTCCTACGAGCAGTACTTC
CDR3aa: CASSPGTGFSYEQYF

v_gene: TRBV4-2
len: 14
abundance: -
j_gene: TRBJ2-1
d_gene: TRBD1
CDR3nt: TGTGCCAGCGGGGGACAGGGCTCCTACAATGAGCAGTTCTTC
CDR3aa: CASGGQGSYNEQFF